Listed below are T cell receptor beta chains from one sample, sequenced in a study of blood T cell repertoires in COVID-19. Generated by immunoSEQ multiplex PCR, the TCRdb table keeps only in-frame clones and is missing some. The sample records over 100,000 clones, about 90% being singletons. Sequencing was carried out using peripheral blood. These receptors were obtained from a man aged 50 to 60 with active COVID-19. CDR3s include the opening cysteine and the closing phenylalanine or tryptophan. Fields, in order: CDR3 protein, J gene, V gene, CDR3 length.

CASSLDRQDTQYF,TRBJ2-3,TRBV5-1,13
CASSQGTGREQPQHF,TRBJ1-5,TRBV4-3,15
CASSPGTVVSRRYGYTF,TRBJ1-2,TRBV5-4,17
CASSIEGRAGELFF,TRBJ2-2,TRBV19,14
CASSLGLHGDEQYF,TRBJ2-7,TRBV7-9,14
CASSDPGGGLYNEQFF,TRBJ2-1,TRBV11-2,16
CASSIGKNYGYTF,TRBJ1-2,TRBV19,13
CAISEVPLAGVQETQYF,TRBJ2-5,TRBV10-3,17
CASSVSLGTNEKLFF,TRBJ1-4,TRBV9,15
CASSLNRGLNTEAFF,TRBJ1-1,TRBV5-4,15
CASSIIAGGPGNIQYF,TRBJ2-4,TRBV19,16
CSAASLETQYF,TRBJ2-5,TRBV20-1,11
CASSPGTGYSNQPQHF,TRBJ1-5,TRBV4-3,16
CAIANQYSLNEQFF,TRBJ2-1,TRBV10-3,14
CASSQGWGQGAYSPLHF,TRBJ1-6,TRBV14,17
CASSLGSRATDTQYF,TRBJ2-3,TRBV27,15
CASSYDRSYEQYF,TRBJ2-7,TRBV5-1,13
CASSLGWGSSYEQYF,TRBJ2-7,TRBV27,15